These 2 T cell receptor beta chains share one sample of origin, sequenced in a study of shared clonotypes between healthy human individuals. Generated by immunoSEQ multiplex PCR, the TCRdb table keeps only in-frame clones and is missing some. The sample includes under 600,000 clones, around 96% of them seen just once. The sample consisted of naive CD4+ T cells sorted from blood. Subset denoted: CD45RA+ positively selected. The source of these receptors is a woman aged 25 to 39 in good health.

Written as DNA, the CDR3 is TGTGCCAGCAGTGACTCCCGGACAGGAAACAATGAGCAGTTCTTC. Encoded protein: CASSDSRTGNNEQFF. V is TRBV6-4 and J is TRBJ2-1, with TRBD1 matching 7 bases. The CDR3 contains 15 residues. J was trimmed by 5 bases and V by 0 bases; bases with no gene match: 4. Germline V gene lookup returns CDR1 MRHNA and CDR2 SNTAGT.

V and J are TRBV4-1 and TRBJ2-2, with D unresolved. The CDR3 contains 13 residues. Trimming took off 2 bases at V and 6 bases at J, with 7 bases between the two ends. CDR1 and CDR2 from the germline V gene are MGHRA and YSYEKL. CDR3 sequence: CASSQRQAGELFF. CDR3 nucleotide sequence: TGCGCCAGCAGCCAACGACAAGCCGGGGAGCTGTTTTTT.